This TCR beta chain was documented in a study of shared clonotypes between healthy human individuals. Sequenced by immunoSEQ multiplex PCR; TCRdb stores in-frame clones only, minus some. The sample lists roughly 2,300,000 clones, roughly 92% occurring once. The receptor was isolated from a man aged 18 to 30 in good health. Some clones in this sample may be carry-over from other donors' samples. What was sequenced was naive CD4+ T cells from PBMCs. Subset: CD45RA+ positively selected.

This CDR3 reads CASSSNKRGLLGYTF. For the CDR3, the DNA is TGTGCCAGCAGCTCGAACAAAAGGGGTCTTTTGGGCTACACCTTC. The J gene is TRBJ1-2, the V gene TRBV5-6, with D possibly TRBD1 on 5 matching bases. The CDR3 length is 15 residues. Germline V CDR1 and CDR2: SGHDT, YYEEEE. The V and J ends lost 3 bases and 8 bases respectively, with 20 bases between them.